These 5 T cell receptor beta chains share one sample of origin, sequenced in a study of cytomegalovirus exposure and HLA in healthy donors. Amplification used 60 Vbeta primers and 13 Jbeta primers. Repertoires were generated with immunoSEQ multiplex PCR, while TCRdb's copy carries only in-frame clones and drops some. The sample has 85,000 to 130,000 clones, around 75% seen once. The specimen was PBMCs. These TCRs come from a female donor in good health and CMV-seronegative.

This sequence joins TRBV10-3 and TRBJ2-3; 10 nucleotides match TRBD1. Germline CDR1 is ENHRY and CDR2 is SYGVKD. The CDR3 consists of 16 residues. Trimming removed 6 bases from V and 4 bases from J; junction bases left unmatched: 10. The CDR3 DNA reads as TGTGCCATCAGCCCCGGGACAGGGGTTAGGTCAGATACGCAGTATTTT. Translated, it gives CAISPGTGVRSDTQYF.

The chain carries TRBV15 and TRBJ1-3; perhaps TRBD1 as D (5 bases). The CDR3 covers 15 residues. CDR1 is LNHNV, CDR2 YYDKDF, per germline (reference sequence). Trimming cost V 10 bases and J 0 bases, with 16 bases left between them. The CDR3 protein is CASGRGRLSGNTIYF. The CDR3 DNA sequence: TGTGCCAGCGGGAGGGGCAGGCTCTCTGGAAACACCATATATTTT.

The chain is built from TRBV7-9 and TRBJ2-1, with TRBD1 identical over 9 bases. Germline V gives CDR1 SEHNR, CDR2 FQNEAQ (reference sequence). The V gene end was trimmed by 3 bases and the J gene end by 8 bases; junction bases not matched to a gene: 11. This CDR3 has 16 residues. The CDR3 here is CASSFYGTGQVHEQFF. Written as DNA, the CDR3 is TGTGCCAGCAGCTTTTATGGGACAGGGCAAGTTCATGAGCAGTTCTTC.

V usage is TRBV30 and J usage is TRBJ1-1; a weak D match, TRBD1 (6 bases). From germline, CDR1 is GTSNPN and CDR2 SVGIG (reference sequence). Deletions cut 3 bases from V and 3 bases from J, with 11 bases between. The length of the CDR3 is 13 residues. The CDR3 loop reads CAWSSQGDTEAFF. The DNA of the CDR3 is TGTGCCTGGAGCTCACAGGGTGACACTGAAGCTTTCTTT.

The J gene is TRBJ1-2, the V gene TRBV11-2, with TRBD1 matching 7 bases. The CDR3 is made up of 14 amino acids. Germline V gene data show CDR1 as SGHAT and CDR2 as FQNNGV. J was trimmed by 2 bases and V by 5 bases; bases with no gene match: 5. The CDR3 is CASSRRQGNYGYTF. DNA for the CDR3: TGTGCCAGCAGCCGTAGACAGGGCAACTATGGCTACACCTTC.